The 3 T cell receptor beta chains below were found in one sample sequenced in a study of cytotoxic CD8 clonotypes in ibrutinib-treated CLL (dated by TCRdb to about 2021). Libraries came from the immunoSEQ multiplex PCR assay. TCRdb took over this immuneACCESS table, retaining in-frame rearrangements with V and J assigned. Such tables are incomplete; in checked studies, under half of the missing clones stem from an unresolved V gene, and the remainder is unexplained. The sample has over 110,000 clones on record, around 93% of them singletons. The biggest ten clones account for 11% of the sample. What this sample's time point label stands for: eleven to twelve months on ibrutinib. The sample was PBMCs, taken after 12 months of ibrutinib treatment. The receptors here all came from a human donor with chronic lymphocytic leukemia.

For the CDR3, the DNA is TGTGCCAGCATGGGTCAGTTCCCTGTGGGCTACACCTTC. This translates into CASMGQFPVGYTF. The chain is built from TRBV5-6 and TRBJ1-2; D is unresolved. V shed 6 bases and J shed 8 bases, with 17 bases lying between them. This CDR3 is 13 amino acids long. Germline V gene data show CDR1 as SGHDT and CDR2 as YYEEEE.

Only a few counts were recorded for this clone. The chain couples TRBV7-2 to TRBJ2-7, with D possibly being TRBD1 or TRBD2 (5 bases each). Per germline, CDR1 SGHTA and CDR2 FQGNSA. This CDR3 has 15 amino acids. V was trimmed by 2 bases and J by 5 bases, leaving 16 bases between them. CDR3 nucleotide sequence: TGTGCCAGCAGCTTAAATAGGGGTGGTAGCGACGAGCAGTACTTC. The encoded protein is CASSLNRGGSDEQYF. The whole variable domain, filled in from reference TRBV7-2 and TRBJ2-7, reads GAGVSQSPSNKVTEKGKDVELRCDPISGHTALYWYRQSLGQGLEFLIYFQGNSAPDKSGLPSDRFSAERTGGSVSTLTIQRTQQEDSAVYLCASSLNRGGSDEQYFGPGTRLTVT.

The rearrangement links TRBV19 to TRBJ2-5; 9 bases are a match to TRBD1. The CDR3 length is 16 residues. After removal of 5 bases from V and 1 base from J, the junction contained 8 bases not matched to a gene. In germline, CDR1 is LNHDA, CDR2 SQIVND (reference sequence). The CDR3 protein is CASSSGQGKIQETQYF. The CDR3, as DNA: TGTGCCAGTAGTTCGGGACAGGGAAAAATCCAAGAGACCCAGTACTTC.